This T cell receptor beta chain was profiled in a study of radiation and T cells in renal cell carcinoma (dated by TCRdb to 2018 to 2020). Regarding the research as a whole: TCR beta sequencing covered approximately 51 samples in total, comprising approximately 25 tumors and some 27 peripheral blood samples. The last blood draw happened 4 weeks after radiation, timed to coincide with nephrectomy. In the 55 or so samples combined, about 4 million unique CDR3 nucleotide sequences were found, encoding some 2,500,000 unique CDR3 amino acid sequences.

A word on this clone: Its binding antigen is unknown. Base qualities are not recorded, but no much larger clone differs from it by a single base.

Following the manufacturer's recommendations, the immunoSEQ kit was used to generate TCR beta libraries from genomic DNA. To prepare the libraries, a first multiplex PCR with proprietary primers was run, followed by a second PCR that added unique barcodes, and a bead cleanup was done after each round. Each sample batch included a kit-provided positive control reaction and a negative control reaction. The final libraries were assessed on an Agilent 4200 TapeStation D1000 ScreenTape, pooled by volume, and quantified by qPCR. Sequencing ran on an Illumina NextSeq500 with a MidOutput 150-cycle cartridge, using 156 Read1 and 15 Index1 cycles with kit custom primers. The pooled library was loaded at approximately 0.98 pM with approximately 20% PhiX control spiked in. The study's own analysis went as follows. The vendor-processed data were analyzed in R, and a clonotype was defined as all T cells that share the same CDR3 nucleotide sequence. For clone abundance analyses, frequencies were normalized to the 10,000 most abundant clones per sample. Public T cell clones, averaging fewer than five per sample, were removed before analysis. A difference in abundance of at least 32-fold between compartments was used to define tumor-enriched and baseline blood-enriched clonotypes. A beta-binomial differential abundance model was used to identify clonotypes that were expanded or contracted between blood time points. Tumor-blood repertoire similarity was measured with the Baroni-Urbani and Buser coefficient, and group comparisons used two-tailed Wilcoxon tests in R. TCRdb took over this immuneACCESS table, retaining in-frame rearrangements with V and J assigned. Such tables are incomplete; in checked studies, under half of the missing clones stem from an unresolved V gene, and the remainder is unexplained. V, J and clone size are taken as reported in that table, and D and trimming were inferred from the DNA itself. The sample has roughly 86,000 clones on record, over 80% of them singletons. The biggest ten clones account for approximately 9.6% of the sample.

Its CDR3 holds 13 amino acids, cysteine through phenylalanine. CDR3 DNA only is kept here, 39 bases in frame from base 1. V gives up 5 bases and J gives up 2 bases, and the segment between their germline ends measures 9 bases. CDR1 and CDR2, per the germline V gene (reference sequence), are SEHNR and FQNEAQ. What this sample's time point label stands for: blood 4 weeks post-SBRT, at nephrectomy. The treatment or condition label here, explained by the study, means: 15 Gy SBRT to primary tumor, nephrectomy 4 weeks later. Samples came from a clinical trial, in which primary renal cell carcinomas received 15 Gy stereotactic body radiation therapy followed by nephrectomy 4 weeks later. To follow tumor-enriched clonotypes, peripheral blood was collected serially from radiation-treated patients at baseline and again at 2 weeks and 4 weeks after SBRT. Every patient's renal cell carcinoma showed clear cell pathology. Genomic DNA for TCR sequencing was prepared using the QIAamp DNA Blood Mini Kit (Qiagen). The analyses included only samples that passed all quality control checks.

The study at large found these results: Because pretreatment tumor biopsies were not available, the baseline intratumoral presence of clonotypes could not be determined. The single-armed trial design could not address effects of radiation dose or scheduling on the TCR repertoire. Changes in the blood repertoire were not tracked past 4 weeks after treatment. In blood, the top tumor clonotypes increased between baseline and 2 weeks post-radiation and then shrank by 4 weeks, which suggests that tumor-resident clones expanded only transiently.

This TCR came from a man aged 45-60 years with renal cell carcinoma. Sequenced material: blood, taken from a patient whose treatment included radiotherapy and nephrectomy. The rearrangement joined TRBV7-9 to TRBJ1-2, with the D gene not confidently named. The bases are TGTGCCAGCAGCCCAGAGCCCAACTATGGCTACACCTTC. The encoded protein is CASSPEPNYGYTF.